The clone carrying this T cell receptor beta chain occurred many times. The data are from a study of blood T cells in healthy people across ages. The germline V and J ends were trimmed by 5 bases and 4 bases, with 18 bases remaining between them. Germline V lookup: CDR1 SGHTA, CDR2 FQGNSA. The CDR3 covers 17 residues. A J-beta primer mix and a sample-barcoded 5' primer were used in a second PCR of roughly 6 to 11 cycles. From the 5' RACE reads, TCRdb called clonotypes with MiXCR, one entry per CDR3 protein. The sample holds just under 900,000 distinct CDR3 sequences, less than 35% seen once. This receptor was identified in a woman older than 75 in good health. The V call is TRBV7-2, the J call TRBJ2-6; TRBD2 is a possible D gene (6 bases). The sequencing sample was made of blood. The CDR3 here is CASSPRVGGTGANVLTF. The DNA of the CDR3 is TGTGCCAGCAGCCCTCGGGTCGGGGGAACCGGGGCCAACGTCCTGACTTTC.